A single sample is the source of the 22 T cell receptor beta chains below, sequenced in a study of cytomegalovirus exposure and HLA in healthy donors. The study ran its PCR with 60 Vbeta and 13 Jbeta primers. The data were produced by immunoSEQ multiplex PCR, yet TCRdb's version contains in-frame clones alone and is incomplete. The sample has around 160,000 clones; approximately 79% are singletons. Sequencing used PBMCs. The receptor set was obtained from a woman aged 40-49 years in good health and CMV-seropositive.

V gene TRBV7-9 combines with J gene TRBJ2-1, with D perhaps matching TRBD1 (6 bases). V was pared by 1 base and J by 4 bases, with 8 bases between. The CDR3 extends over 14 amino acids. Per the germline V gene, CDR1 is SEHNR and CDR2 is FQNEAQ (reference sequence). CDR3 protein: CASSLGTAYNEQFF. The CDR3 DNA reads as TGTGCCAGCAGCTTAGGGACAGCTTACAATGAGCAGTTCTTC.

This clone was counted once. A junction boundary mismatches the germline segment, possibly from a read error. This specimen includes other DNA sequences encoding the same CDR3. V usage is TRBV5-4 and J usage is TRBJ1-1, with no clear D. Germline CDR1 SGHNT, CDR2 YYREEE (reference sequence). This CDR3 spans 13 amino acids. CDR3 residues: CASSAGMNTEAFF. CDR3 coding DNA: TGCGCCAGCAGCGCAGGCATGAACACTGAAGCTTTCTTT.

The chain recombines TRBV19 with TRBJ2-7; D is perhaps TRBD1 (6 bases). Germline V gene data show CDR1 as LNHDA and CDR2 as SQIVND (reference sequence). The V gene lost 10 bases and the J gene lost 5 bases, with 18 bases spanning the gap. This CDR3 region has 13 residues. CDR3 coding DNA: TGTGCCACCGGGTACTACAGGGCTGACGAGCAGTACTTC. It yields the protein CATGYYRADEQYF.

This chain links TRBV7-3 with TRBJ2-6, with D hard to call. The CDR3 extends over 15 amino acids. V lost 5 bases and J lost 3, with 11 bases in between. Germline values: CDR1 SGHTA, CDR2 FQGTGA. The CDR3 nucleotides read TGTGCCAGCAGCCCAAACAGTGGTGGGGCCAACGTCCTGACTTTC. This sequence encodes CASSPNSGGANVLTF.

This clone has just a few counts. V gene TRBV6-1 combines with J gene TRBJ1-2, with 8 nucleotides matching TRBD1. This CDR3 has 11 residues. Germline V gene sequence: CDR1 MNHNS, CDR2 SASEGT. The ends lost 6 bases at V and 8 bases at J; junction bases unmatched: 2. The CDR3 loop reads CASRDREGYTF. The DNA for the CDR3 is TGTGCCAGCAGGGACAGGGAGGGCTACACCTTC.

The DNA of the CDR3 is TGTGCCAGCAGCTTAGATATGTCAGGATACGAGCAGTACTTC. Protein product: CASSLDMSGYEQYF. The V call is TRBV7-6, the J call TRBJ2-7; no firm D call. The V and J ends lost 1 base and 4 bases respectively, with 11 bases between them. The CDR3 length is 14 residues. The germline gives CDR1 SGHVS, CDR2 FNYEAQ.

The chain has TRBV6-5 and TRBJ1-1; D is unclear. CDR3 length: 14 residues. The V end was cut by 2 bases, the J end by 5 bases, with 12 bases between. CDR1 MNHEY and CDR2 SVGAGI come from the germline V gene. CDR3 nucleotide sequence: TGTGCCAGCAGTTACCGGGAGTCGGGGACTGAAGCTTTCTTT. This codes for CASSYRESGTEAFF.

This clone has a handful of counts. This chain connects TRBV27 to TRBJ1-3, with D unclear. This CDR3 is built from 17 residues. Germline values: CDR1 MNHEY, CDR2 SMNVEV (reference sequence). Between the trimmed V and J ends, which lost 5 bases and 0 bases, there was a span of 17 bases. The CDR3 region has the DNA TGTGCCAGCAGTCCTCCGACGAGGCTCCGCTCTGGAAACACCATATATTTT. Translated: CASSPPTRLRSGNTIYF.

V and J are TRBV11-2 and TRBJ1-2, with D tentatively TRBD1 (6 bases). V lost 5 bases to trimming and J lost 3 bases, with 16 bases between them. Germline V CDR1 and CDR2: SGHAT, FQNNGV. The CDR3 has 15 amino acids. CDR3 region: CASSGTGNRDYGYTF. The CDR3 DNA is TGTGCCAGCAGCGGTACAGGGAATCGGGACTATGGCTACACCTTC.

The chain combines TRBV7-3 with TRBJ2-7; 10 nucleotides match TRBD1. Germline trimming cut 5 bases from V and 3 bases from J; bases unmatched to any gene: 7. In germline, CDR1 is SGHTA, CDR2 FQGTGA. The CDR3 spans 15 residues. CDR3 nucleotide sequence: TGTGCCAGCAGCCAAGGGACAGGGGTTGGCTACGAGCAGTACTTC. This gives the protein CASSQGTGVGYEQYF.

The rearrangement joins TRBV28 to TRBJ2-3, with D perhaps TRBD2 (5 bases). CDR3 length equals 17 residues. Per the germline V gene, CDR1 is MDHEN and CDR2 is SYDVKM. V gave up 6 bases and J gave up 1 base, with 20 bases separating them. The CDR3 coding sequence is TGTGCCAGCAGACCATCGCCGGGCCACGGGGGCACAGATACGCAGTATTTT. It translates to CASRPSPGHGGTDTQYF.

This chain links TRBV28 with TRBJ1-5; 9 positions agree with TRBD1. This CDR3 is 16 amino acids long. CDR1 and CDR2 from the germline V gene are MDHEN and SYDVKM. V was clipped by 0 bases and J by 6 bases; unmatched bases: 6. CDR3 sequence reads: CASSLWGDRATQPQHF. DNA of the CDR3: TGTGCCAGCAGTTTATGGGGGGACAGGGCTACTCAGCCCCAGCATTTT.

V is TRBV27 and J is TRBJ1-2; possibly TRBD1 for D (6 bases). This CDR3 region has 16 residues. Trimming left V 10 bases short and J 4 bases short, with 25 bases between. Germline CDR1 is MNHEY and CDR2 is SMNVEV (reference sequence). CDR3 region: CATSLSGGPGGYGYTF. The DNA of the CDR3 is TGTGCCACCTCCCTCTCGGGGGGGCCTGGTGGCTATGGCTACACCTTC.

This clone was seen a handful of times. The V gene is TRBV28, the J gene TRBJ1-2, with D uncertain. This CDR3 is built from 12 residues. The germline V gene has CDR1 MDHEN and CDR2 SYDVKM. The germline V and J ends were trimmed by 4 bases and 7 bases, with 10 bases remaining between them. For the CDR3, the DNA is TGTGCCAGCAGTTACACAGCGGCTGGCTACACCTTC. This translates into CASSYTAAGYTF.

The chain carries TRBV19 and TRBJ1-3; D not certain. Looked up from germline, CDR1 is LNHDA and CDR2 is SQIVND (reference sequence). Trimming left V 5 bases short and J 2 bases short, with 10 bases between. This CDR3 contains 14 residues. The CDR3 DNA sequence: TGTGCCAGTAGTGAGGTTGTAACTGGAAACACCATATATTTT. This translates into CASSEVVTGNTIYF.

The CDR3 sequence is CASSFEQNTEAFF. The CDR3 DNA reads as TGTGCCAGCAGCTTCGAACAGAACACTGAAGCTTTCTTT. The chain carries TRBV7-9 and TRBJ1-1, with D unresolved. Germline V lookup: CDR1 SEHNR, CDR2 FQNEAQ (reference sequence). The CDR3 sequence is 13 residues long. With 3 bases removed from V and 1 base from J, the gap between germline ends came to 6 bases.

Comment on this clone: The same CDR3 arises from other DNA sequences in this sample as well. The chain employs TRBV19 and TRBJ1-1, with no clear D. Trimming stripped 4 bases from V and 4 bases from J, with 10 bases between. Germline assignment: CDR1 LNHDA and CDR2 SQIVND (reference sequence). The CDR3 length is 13 residues. CDR3 in amino acids: CASSRTWATEAFF. In nucleotides, the CDR3 is TGTGCCAGTAGTAGAACTTGGGCCACTGAAGCTTTCTTT.

J is TRBJ2-5 and V is TRBV5-1, with 7 bases lining up with TRBD2. V was clipped by 1 base and J by 5 bases; unmatched bases: 17. CDR1 is SGHRS, CDR2 YFSETQ, per germline. The CDR3 runs to 18 residues. DNA of the CDR3: TGCGCCAGCAGCTTGAGCCCCCCCTTGACTAGCCGGGGGGAGACCCAGTACTTC. It is translated as CASSLSPPLTSRGETQYF.

Concerning this clone: No conserved phenylalanine or tryptophan ends this CDR3, so it is likely a read error. CDR3 loop: CASSLEGVPNSPLHL. CDR3 DNA sequence: TGCGCCAGCAGCTTGGAGGGGGTTCCTAATTCACCCCTCCACCTT. V gene TRBV5-1 combines with J gene TRBJ1-6, with D possibly being TRBD1 (6 bases). Trimming removed 0 bases at V and 6 bases at J, with 10 bases between. Germline V gene sequence: CDR1 SGHRS, CDR2 YFSETQ. This CDR3 region has 15 residues.

This clone showed up just once. The rearrangement links TRBV10-3 to TRBJ2-3, with D perhaps matching TRBD2 (7 bases). Trimming left V 7 bases short and J 4 bases short, with 33 bases between. The CDR3 is 20 amino acids. Per germline, CDR1 ENHRY and CDR2 SYGVKD. CDR3 residues: CAITALLAGAAIGSPDTQYF. CDR3 sequence (DNA): TGTGCCATCACCGCCCTGCTCGCGGGGGCCGCGATAGGGAGCCCAGATACGCAGTATTTT.

The chain combines TRBV9 with TRBJ2-1; D unresolved. Germline V CDR1 and CDR2: SGDLS, YYNGEE. This CDR3 is built from 12 residues. Trimming stripped 1 base from V and 8 bases from J, with 7 bases between. CDR3 bases: TGTGCCAGCAGCGTATCTCGGGATGAGCAGTTCTTC. It specifies CASSVSRDEQFF. The full variable domain, with the rest looked up from reference TRBV9 and TRBJ2-1, is DSGVTQTPKHLITATGQRVTLRCSPRSGDLSVYWYQQSLDQGLQFLIQYYNGEERAKGNILERFSAQQFPDLHSELNLSSLELGDSALYFCASSVSRDEQFFGPGTRLTVL.

The chain combines TRBV6-6 with TRBJ1-3; D uncertain. The CDR3 consists of 14 residues. Trimming removed 2 bases at V and 4 bases at J, with 9 bases between. CDR1 is MNHNY, CDR2 SVGAGI, per germline (reference sequence). CDR3 loop: CASSYGGSGNTIYF. The CDR3 DNA follows: TGTGCCAGCAGTTACGGCGGTTCAGGAAACACCATATATTTT.